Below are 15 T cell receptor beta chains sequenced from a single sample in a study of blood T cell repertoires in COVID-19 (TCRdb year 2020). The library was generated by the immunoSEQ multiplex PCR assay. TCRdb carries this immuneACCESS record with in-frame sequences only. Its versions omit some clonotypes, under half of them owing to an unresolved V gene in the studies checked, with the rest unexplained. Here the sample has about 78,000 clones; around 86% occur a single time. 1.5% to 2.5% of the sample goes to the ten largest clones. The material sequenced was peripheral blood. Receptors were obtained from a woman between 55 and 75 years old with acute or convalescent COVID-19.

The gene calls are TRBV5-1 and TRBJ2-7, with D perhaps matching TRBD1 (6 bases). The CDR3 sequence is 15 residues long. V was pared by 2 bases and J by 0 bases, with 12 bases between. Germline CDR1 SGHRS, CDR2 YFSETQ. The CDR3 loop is CASSLQGSSSYEQYF. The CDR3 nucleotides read TGCGCCAGCAGCTTACAGGGTTCCTCCTCCTACGAGCAGTACTTC.

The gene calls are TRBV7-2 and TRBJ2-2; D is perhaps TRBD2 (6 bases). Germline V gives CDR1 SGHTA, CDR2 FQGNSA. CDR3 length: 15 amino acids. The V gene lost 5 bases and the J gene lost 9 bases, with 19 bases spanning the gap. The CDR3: CASSTPGLPVRELFF. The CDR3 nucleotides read TGTGCCAGCAGCACCCCGGGACTCCCAGTCCGGGAGCTGTTTTTT.

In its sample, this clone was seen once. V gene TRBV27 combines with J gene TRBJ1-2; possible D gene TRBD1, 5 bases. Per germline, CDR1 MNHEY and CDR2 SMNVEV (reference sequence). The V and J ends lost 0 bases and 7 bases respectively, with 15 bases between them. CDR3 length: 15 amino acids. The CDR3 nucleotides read TGTGCCAGCAGTTTATCCGGGGGGGTAGGTGGTGGCTACACCTTC. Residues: CASSLSGGVGGGYTF.

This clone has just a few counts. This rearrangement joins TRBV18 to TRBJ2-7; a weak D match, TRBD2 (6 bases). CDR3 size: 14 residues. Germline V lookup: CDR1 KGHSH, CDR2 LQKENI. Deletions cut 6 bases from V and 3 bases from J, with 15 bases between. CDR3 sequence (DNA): TGTGCCAGCTCGCGGGACGGAGGCGGCTACGAGCAGTACTTC. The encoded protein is CASSRDGGGYEQYF.

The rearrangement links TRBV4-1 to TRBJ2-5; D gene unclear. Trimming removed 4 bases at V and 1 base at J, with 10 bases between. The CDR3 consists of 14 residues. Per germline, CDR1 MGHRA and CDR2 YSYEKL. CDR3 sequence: CASSPLLFQETQYF. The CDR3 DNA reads TGCGCCAGCAGCCCACTCCTCTTCCAAGAGACCCAGTACTTC.

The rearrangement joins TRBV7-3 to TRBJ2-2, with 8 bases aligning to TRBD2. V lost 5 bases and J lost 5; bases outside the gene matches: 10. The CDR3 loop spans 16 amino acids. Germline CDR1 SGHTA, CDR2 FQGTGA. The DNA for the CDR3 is TGTGCCAGCAGCGCCCAGGCGGGAGGAGCTACCGGGGAGCTGTTTTTT. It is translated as CASSAQAGGATGELFF.

CDR3 nucleotides: TGTGCCAGCGGGACAGGGGGCTCAGGGAACACTGAAGCTTTCTTT. The encoded protein is CASGTGGSGNTEAFF. The rearrangement uses TRBV6-5 and TRBJ1-1; TRBD1 agrees at 12 bases. The CDR3 covers 15 residues. Germline V CDR1 and CDR2: MNHEY, SVGAGI. V lost 8 bases, J lost 1 base, and 5 bases stayed unmatched.

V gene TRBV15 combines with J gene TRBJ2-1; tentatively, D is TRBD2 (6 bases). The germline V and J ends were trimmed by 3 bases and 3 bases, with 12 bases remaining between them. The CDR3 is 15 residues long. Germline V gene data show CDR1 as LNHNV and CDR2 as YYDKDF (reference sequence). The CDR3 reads CATSRGGNGYNEQFF. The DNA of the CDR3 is TGTGCCACCAGCAGGGGCGGGAACGGCTACAATGAGCAGTTCTTC.

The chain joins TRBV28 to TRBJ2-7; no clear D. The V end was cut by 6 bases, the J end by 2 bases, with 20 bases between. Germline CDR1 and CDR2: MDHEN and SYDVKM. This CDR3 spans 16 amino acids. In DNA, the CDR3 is TGTGCCAGCAGCACCCTCACGAGGTCCCCCCCCTACGAGCAGTACTTC. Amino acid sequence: CASSTLTRSPPYEQYF.

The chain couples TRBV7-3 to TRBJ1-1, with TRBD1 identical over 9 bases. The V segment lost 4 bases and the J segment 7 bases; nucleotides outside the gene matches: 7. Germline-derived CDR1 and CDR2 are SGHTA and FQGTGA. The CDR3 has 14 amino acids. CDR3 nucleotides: TGTGCCAGCAGCTCGACAGGGGGACTGGATGAAGCTTTCTTT. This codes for CASSSTGGLDEAFF.

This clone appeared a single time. CDR3 bases: TGTGCCAGCAGTCCTCCAGGGGGGTGGGGCGAGCAGTACTTC. It translates to CASSPPGGWGEQYF. The chain employs TRBV3-1 (or the pseudogene TRBV3-2) and TRBJ2-7; possible D gene TRBD1, 7 bases. CDR1 is LGHDT, CDR2 YNNKEL, per germline (reference sequence). The CDR3 spans 14 residues. V was trimmed by 6 bases and J by 6 bases, leaving 18 bases between them.

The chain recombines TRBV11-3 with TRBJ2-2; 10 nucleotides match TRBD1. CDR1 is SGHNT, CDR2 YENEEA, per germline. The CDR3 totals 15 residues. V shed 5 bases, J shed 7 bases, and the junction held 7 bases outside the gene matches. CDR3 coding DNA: TGTGCCAGCAGCGCGGGACAGGGGTCGGGCGGGGAGCTGTTTTTT. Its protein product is CASSAGQGSGGELFF. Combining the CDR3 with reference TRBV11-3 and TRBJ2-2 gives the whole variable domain EAGVVQSPRYKIIEKKQPVAFWCNPISGHNTLYWYLQNLGQGPELLIRYENEEAVDDSQLPKDRFSAERLKGVDSTLKIQPAELGDSAVYLCASSAGQGSGGELFFGEGSRLTVL.

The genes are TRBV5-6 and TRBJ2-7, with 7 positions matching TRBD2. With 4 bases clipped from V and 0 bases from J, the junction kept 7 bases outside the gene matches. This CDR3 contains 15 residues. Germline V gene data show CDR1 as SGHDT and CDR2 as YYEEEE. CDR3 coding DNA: TGTGCCAGCAGCATTTGGGGGGGGTCCTCCTACGAGCAGTACTTC. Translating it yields CASSIWGGSSYEQYF. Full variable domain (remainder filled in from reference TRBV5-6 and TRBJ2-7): DAGVTQSPTHLIKTRGQQVTLRCSPKSGHDTVSWYQQALGQGPQFIFQYYEEEERQRGNFPDRFSGHQFPNYSSELNVNALLLGDSALYLCASSIWGGSSYEQYFGPGTRLTVT.

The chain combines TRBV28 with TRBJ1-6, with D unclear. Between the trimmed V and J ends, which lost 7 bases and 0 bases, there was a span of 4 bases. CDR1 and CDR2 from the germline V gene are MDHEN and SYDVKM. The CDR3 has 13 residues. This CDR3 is CASTSSYNSPLHF. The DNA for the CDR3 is TGTGCCAGCACGAGCTCCTATAATTCACCCCTCCACTTT.

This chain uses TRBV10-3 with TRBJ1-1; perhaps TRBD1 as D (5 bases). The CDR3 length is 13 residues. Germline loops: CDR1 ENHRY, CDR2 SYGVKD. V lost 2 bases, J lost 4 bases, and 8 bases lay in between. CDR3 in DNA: TGTGCCATCAGTGAGCAGGGTACCACTGAAGCTTTCTTT. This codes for CAISEQGTTEAFF.